Listed here is a single TCR beta chain. Which antigen it targets is not known. Base-call qualities are not available, and no considerably larger clone is one nucleotide away. Based on the germline V gene, the CDR1 and CDR2 sequences are SGHVS and FQNEAQ. Taken from cysteine to phenylalanine, the CDR3 has 18 residues. The retained sequence is limited to the CDR3, 54 bases, with the frame set at the first base. V ends up 0 bases short and J 7 bases short, with an unmatched junction base count of 16. The data originate from a study of blood T cell repertoires in COVID-19 (dated by TCRdb to about 2020). Looking at the study overall: Samples from collaborators originated in the United States, Italy and Spain and spanned both the acute and convalescent phases of COVID-19. The prospective study material was composed of cDNA or gDNA derived from T cells, B-cell-depleted T cells, or PBMCs. Deeply sampled blood TCRbeta repertoires from subjects exposed to, actively infected with, or recovered from COVID-19 were included in the dataset. A freely available public database, intended as a resource for researchers studying the immune response to SARS-CoV-2, is where the repertoires were released. The samples were drawn from the first 160 participants of the ongoing ImmuneRACE study and from some 1,300 subjects provided by 6 global collaborators. Sample metadata almost always included a de-identified subject ID, COVID-19 status, age in years and sex. Where HLA class I and class II types were available, the types were taken from metadata supplied by the sample provider, not from assay-based typing.

Overall study outcomes, separate from this receptor: Clinical and demographic metadata were provided uncurated, with the amount varying by source and participant.

One collaborating source in Seattle enrolled patients during active infection and followed them longitudinally through the course of disease. The collaborating institutions used their own protocols to collect whole blood in K2EDTA tubes. For TCRbeta analysis, collaborators shipped samples as frozen whole blood, isolated PBMCs, or DNA extracted from either of those sample types. TCRbeta CDR3 regions were amplified from genomic DNA by means of the immunoSEQ Assay, a bias-controlled multiplex PCR. The paper's processing steps were these. Within the assay, amplification of reference gene primers was used to estimate how many nucleated cells each sample contained. Sequence reads were collapsed and filtered to measure the absolute abundance of every unique TCRbeta CDR3 rearrangement. Productive Simpson clonality was computed per sample as the square root of Simpson's diversity index over productive rearrangements. TCRdb obtained this table from immuneACCESS and retained in-frame rearrangements with V and J assigned. These tables miss some clones; where compared with another copy, unresolved V genes account for less than half of the shortfall, and the remainder is unexplained. From that table come the V and J calls and clone size; the DNA was used to work out D and trimming. In all, the sample holds approximately 90,000 clones, and about four fifths of those were seen once. The ten largest account for approximately 6.3% of the sample.

The sequence was collected from a man aged 65 to 85 with COVID-19, enrolled during active disease. Sequenced input: peripheral blood. This chain is built from TRBV7-8 and TRBJ2-3, with 7 junctional bases fitting TRBD1. The nucleotide sequence reads as follows: TGTGCCAGCAGCTTAGCGCTATCGGCAGGGGGTTATACGTATACGCAGTATTTT. This encodes CASSLALSAGGYTYTQYF.